Following are 30 T cell receptor beta chains from one sample sequenced in a study of OX40 agonist ivuxolimab in advanced cancers. Repertoires were generated with immunoSEQ multiplex PCR, while TCRdb's copy carries only in-frame clones and drops some. Among tens of thousands of clones listed, around 91% were seen once. The sample was CD4+ or CD8+ T cells sorted from blood, taken in a trial of the OX40 agonist ivuxolimab. The receptors come from an adult with an advanced solid tumor such as melanoma, head and neck, liver or kidney cancer.

The CDR3 DNA is TGTGCCAGTAGCCGTGCGGGCAGGCAATGGGCCGGGGAGCTGTTTTTT. It codes for CASSRAGRQWAGELFF. The genes are TRBV19 and TRBJ2-2, with a weak D call TRBD2 (5 bases). The ends were cut back, 6 bases at V and 6 bases at J, with 20 bases in the middle. Per the germline V gene, CDR1 is LNHDA and CDR2 is SQIVND (reference sequence). The CDR3 loop spans 16 amino acids.

This clone was picked up one time. The rearrangement uses TRBV2 and TRBJ2-1; D is undetermined. Germline CDR1 reads SNHLY; CDR2 reads FYNNEI. This CDR3 region has 14 residues. Trimming shortened V by 1 base and J by 4 bases, and 8 bases separated the two germline ends. CDR3: CASSEEPVYNEQFF. DNA for the CDR3: TGTGCCAGCAGTGAAGAGCCAGTATACAATGAGCAGTTCTTC.

The CDR3 region is CASSLGTVLDYGYTF. DNA for the CDR3: TGTGCCAGCAGTCTGGGGACAGTTCTCGACTATGGCTACACCTTC. The chain links TRBV5-5 to TRBJ1-2; 7 bases agree with TRBD1. Germline CDR1 and CDR2: SGHKS and YYEKEE (reference sequence). J gave up 3 bases and V 5 bases, and 10 bases lay outside the gene matches. The CDR3 runs 15 residues.

J is TRBJ1-2 and V is TRBV4-1, with D perhaps TRBD1 (6 bases). Germline V gives CDR1 MGHRA, CDR2 YSYEKL. Trimming shortened V by 3 bases and J by 8 bases, and 25 bases separated the two germline ends. This CDR3 is 17 amino acids long. The chain's CDR3 is CASSQPGAGGTSGGYTF. CDR3 nucleotides: TGCGCCAGCAGCCAGCCCGGGGCCGGAGGGACATCCGGAGGCTACACCTTC.

This clone was seen just once. The rearrangement uses TRBV5-1 and TRBJ2-3; D is perhaps TRBD1 or TRBD2 (6 bases each). Germline loops: CDR1 SGHRS, CDR2 YFSETQ. The CDR3 is 14 amino acids. The V gene lost 4 bases and the J gene lost 6 bases, with 15 bases spanning the gap. DNA of the CDR3: TGCGCCAGCAGCCCCAGGCAGGGGAGGGATACGCAGTATTTT. This translates into CASSPRQGRDTQYF. The full variable domain, completed using reference TRBV5-1 and TRBJ2-3, is KAGVTQTPRYLIKTRGQQVTLSCSPISGHRSVSWYQQTPGQGLQFLFEYFSETQRNKGNFPGRFSGRQFSNSRSEMNVSTLELGDSALYLCASSPRQGRDTQYFGPGTRLTVL.

This chain uses TRBV7-9 with TRBJ2-7, with D uncertain. Germline V gene data show CDR1 as SEHNR and CDR2 as FQNEAQ (reference sequence). This CDR3 has 14 residues. Trimming removed 2 bases from V and 7 bases from J, with 15 bases in between. Written as DNA, the CDR3 is TGTGCCAGCAGCTTAAATTTGGACCCCTGGGAGCAGTACTTC. Translated, it gives CASSLNLDPWEQYF.

The V and J genes are TRBV28 and TRBJ2-7; TRBD1 aligns across 8 bases. Germline V gene lookup returns CDR1 MDHEN and CDR2 SYDVKM. Trimming at V came to 7 bases and at J to 2 bases, leaving 1 base not matched to a gene. The length of the CDR3 is 12 residues. The chain's CDR3 is CASMGQAYEQYF. In DNA form, the CDR3 reads TGTGCCAGCATGGGACAGGCCTACGAGCAGTACTTC.

DNA for the CDR3: TGCGCCAGCAGCCGTAGCGGGGGCCTACCTCAAGAGACCCAGTACTTC. This sequence encodes CASSRSGGLPQETQYF. The genes are TRBV4-1 and TRBJ2-5, with 9 bases matching TRBD2. This CDR3 spans 16 amino acids. Trimming cost V 4 bases and J 2 bases; bases outside gene matches: 8. Germline V gene sequence: CDR1 MGHRA, CDR2 YSYEKL.

J is TRBJ2-6 and V is TRBV2; no clear D gene. CDR1 and CDR2 from the germline V gene are SNHLY and FYNNEI. Trimming removed 7 bases at V and 4 bases at J, with 17 bases between. CDR3 length: 16 residues. The CDR3 loop is CASNRAADPGANVLTF. The CDR3 nucleotides are TGTGCCAGCAACCGGGCCGCGGACCCCGGGGCCAACGTCCTGACTTTC.

The chain carries TRBV7-9 and TRBJ2-2; possible D gene TRBD1, 5 bases. The germline V and J ends were trimmed by 4 bases and 3 bases, with 12 bases remaining between them. The CDR3 sequence is 15 residues long. The germline V gene encodes CDR1 SEHNR and CDR2 FQNEAQ (reference sequence). CDR3 sequence reads: CASSYGAKDTGELFF. The CDR3, as DNA: TGTGCCAGCAGCTATGGGGCTAAAGACACCGGGGAGCTGTTTTTT. The complete variable domain, with remaining parts taken from reference TRBV7-9 and TRBJ2-2, reads DTGVSQNPRHKITKRGQNVTFRCDPISEHNRLYWYRQTLGQGPEFLTYFQNEAQLEKSRLLSDRFSAERPKGSFSTLEIQRTEQGDSAMYLCASSYGAKDTGELFFGEGSRLTVL.

The J gene is TRBJ1-1, the V gene TRBV4-1; D possibly corresponds to TRBD1 (6 bases). CDR3 length equals 14 residues. V was shortened by 3 bases and J by 3 bases, with 11 bases between the two germline ends. Per germline, CDR1 MGHRA and CDR2 YSYEKL. CDR3 DNA sequence: TGCGCCAGCAGCCACTCCGAGGGGGACACTGAAGCTTTCTTT. Encoded protein: CASSHSEGDTEAFF.

The gene calls are TRBV19 and TRBJ2-3; maybe TRBD1 (6 bases). Trimming removed 7 bases from V and 4 bases from J, with 15 bases in between. In germline, CDR1 is LNHDA, CDR2 SQIVND (reference sequence). CDR3 length equals 14 residues. CDR3 nucleotide sequence: TGTGCCAGTAAACGAGGGGGTGGTTCAGATACGCAGTATTTT. Translating it yields CASKRGGGSDTQYF.

The chain uses TRBV7-8 and TRBJ1-2; possibly TRBD1 for D (6 bases). CDR1 SGHVS and CDR2 FQNEAQ come from the germline V gene. The CDR3 runs 18 residues. Trimming cost V 1 base and J 8 bases, with 26 bases left between them. CDR3 region: CASSLVPLRPAGVGGYTF. Here the CDR3 DNA reads TGTGCCAGCAGCTTAGTCCCACTCCGCCCAGCAGGGGTGGGGGGCTACACCTTC.

The chain joins TRBV6-1 to TRBJ2-7; D gene ambiguous. The CDR3 is 10 amino acids. Germline V gene sequence: CDR1 MNHNS, CDR2 SASEGT. The V end lost 8 bases, the J end lost 2 bases, and 4 bases lay between the germline ends. Written as DNA, the CDR3 is TGTGCCAGCGGACCCTACGAGCAGTACTTC. It codes for CASGPYEQYF.

J is TRBJ1-5 and V is TRBV2, with 9 bases lining up with TRBD1. With 4 bases clipped from V and 3 bases from J, the junction kept 4 bases outside the gene matches. This CDR3 is built from 15 residues. Germline CDR1 reads SNHLY; CDR2 reads FYNNEI. The CDR3 DNA follows: TGTGCCAGCAGTGTTGGGACAGGGAACAATCAGCCCCAGCATTTT. Its protein is CASSVGTGNNQPQHF. Based on the CDR3 plus reference TRBV2 and TRBJ1-5, the full variable domain is EPEVTQTPSHQVTQMGQEVILRCVPISNHLYFYWYRQILGQKVEFLVSFYNNEISEKSEIFDDQFSVERPDGSNFTLKIRSTKLEDSAMYFCASSVGTGNNQPQHFGDGTRLSIL.

This clone was seen only once. CDR3 bases: TGTGCCAGCAGCTTATTACAGGGACCCAGGGAAGGCTACACCTTC. Translated, it gives CASSLLQGPREGYTF. This chain connects TRBV11-2 to TRBJ1-2, with D maybe TRBD1 (6 bases). The CDR3 sequence is 15 residues long. Trimming left V 2 bases short and J 8 bases short, with 18 bases between. The germline V gene encodes CDR1 SGHAT and CDR2 FQNNGV.

The rearrangement links TRBV28 to TRBJ2-7, with D unresolved. The V end was cut by 6 bases, the J end by 5 bases, with 11 bases between. Germline V CDR1 and CDR2: MDHEN, SYDVKM. The CDR3 covers 12 residues. The CDR3 protein is CASSPHVNEQYF. Here the CDR3 DNA reads TGTGCCAGCAGCCCCCACGTCAACGAGCAGTACTTC.

The rearrangement joins TRBV5-1 to TRBJ2-5; 9 nucleotides match TRBD2. Trimming at V came to 0 bases and at J to 1 base, leaving 7 bases not matched to a gene. The CDR3 is made up of 17 amino acids. Germline CDR1 is SGHRS and CDR2 is YFSETQ. The CDR3 here is CASSLAPAGGGQETQYF. Here the CDR3 DNA reads TGCGCCAGCAGCTTGGCCCCAGCGGGAGGAGGCCAAGAGACCCAGTACTTC.

V and J are TRBV4-1 and TRBJ1-2, with D uncertain. The V and J ends lost 0 bases and 4 bases respectively, with 6 bases between them. Germline CDR1 and CDR2: MGHRA and YSYEKL. This CDR3 comprises 13 residues. The CDR3 bases are TGCGCCAGCAGCCAAGATTTTATCTATGGCTACACCTTC. It yields the protein CASSQDFIYGYTF.

The V gene is TRBV4-2, the J gene TRBJ1-2; 12 bases match TRBD1. The CDR3 extends over 15 amino acids. Germline assignment: CDR1 LGHNA and CDR2 YNFKEQ. The J segment lost 4 bases and the V segment lost 3 bases, leaving 3 bases of the junction unmatched. Here the CDR3 reads CASSQGTGGAYGYTF. The CDR3 DNA follows: TGTGCCAGCAGCCAGGGGACAGGGGGCGCCTATGGCTACACCTTC.

The V and J genes are TRBV5-1 and TRBJ2-5; D uncertain. V lost 2 bases and J lost 2, with 4 bases in between. Germline V gene data show CDR1 as SGHRS and CDR2 as YFSETQ. This CDR3 contains 12 residues. The CDR3 DNA reads as TGCGCCAGCAGCTTTGGGCAAGAGACCCAGTACTTC. The encoded protein is CASSFGQETQYF.

This sequence joins TRBV6-1 and TRBJ1-2, with D maybe TRBD1 (5 bases). V was trimmed by 6 bases and J by 2 bases, leaving 10 bases between them. The germline gives CDR1 MNHNS, CDR2 SASEGT. The CDR3 is made up of 13 amino acids. The CDR3 reads CASSSDRNYGYTF. As DNA, the CDR3 is TGTGCCAGCAGCTCAGACAGAAACTATGGCTACACCTTC.

V is TRBV5-1 and J is TRBJ2-2; D uncertain. Germline-derived CDR1 and CDR2 are SGHRS and YFSETQ. The CDR3 extends over 14 amino acids. The V end was cut by 4 bases, the J end by 5 bases, with 12 bases between. The CDR3 region is CASSVPLDTGELFF. The CDR3 DNA sequence: TGCGCCAGCAGCGTTCCCCTTGATACCGGGGAGCTGTTTTTT.

This chain connects TRBV30 to TRBJ1-1; D is unclear. Germline lookup yields CDR1 GTSNPN and CDR2 SVGIG (reference sequence). The CDR3 runs 15 residues. Trimming took 4 bases from V and 4 from J, leaving 19 bases between them. The CDR3 spells CAWTNPSGQSTEAFF. The CDR3 DNA reads TGTGCCTGGACTAACCCCTCGGGTCAGAGCACTGAAGCTTTCTTT.

The CDR3 region has the DNA TGCACCAGCAGCCAAGATTCCCGACTAGCGAGGGACGAGCAGTACTTC. It specifies CTSSQDSRLARDEQYF. The chain employs TRBV1 and TRBJ2-7; the D call of TRBD2 is as the table states it, not checked on the DNA. TRBV1 is a pseudogene. The CDR3 is 16 residues long.

This chain uses TRBV27 with TRBJ2-7; D uncertain. CDR3 length: 15 amino acids. In germline, CDR1 is MNHEY, CDR2 SMNVEV (reference sequence). Trimming pared 6 bases from V and 0 bases from J, leaving 15 bases between. DNA of the CDR3: TGTGCCAGCAGCCCAGAGGCCGGTTTCTCCTACGAGCAGTACTTC. Protein: CASSPEAGFSYEQYF.

CDR3: CASSPGTSVQETQYF. As DNA, the CDR3 is TGTGCCAGCTCACCCGGGACTAGCGTACAAGAGACCCAGTACTTC. This chain uses TRBV18 with TRBJ2-5; 10 bases are shared with TRBD2. Looked up from germline, CDR1 is KGHSH and CDR2 is LQKENI. V dropped 3 bases and J dropped 2; count of bases not matched to a gene: 3. This CDR3 is 15 amino acids long.

V gene TRBV6-6 combines with J gene TRBJ2-2, with D perhaps TRBD2 (6 bases). Deletions cut 5 bases from V and 4 bases from J, with 14 bases between. This CDR3 has 15 amino acids. CDR1 is MNHNY and CDR2 is SVGAGI in the germline V gene (reference sequence). The CDR3 reads CASSLTSLGTGELFF. CDR3 nucleotide sequence: TGTGCCAGCAGTCTGACTAGTTTAGGCACCGGGGAGCTGTTTTTT.

The count of this clone is one. The J gene is TRBJ2-2, the V gene TRBV6-4; D is possibly TRBD2 (6 bases). Germline CDR1 and CDR2: MRHNA and SNTAGT. Trimming shortened V by 6 bases and J by 3 bases, and 17 bases separated the two germline ends. CDR3 length equals 16 residues. CDR3 bases: TGTGCCAGCAGCTACCGGAGGGTAGGGTACACCGGGGAGCTGTTTTTT. Its protein is CASSYRRVGYTGELFF.

The chain joins TRBV5-1 to TRBJ1-2, with unresolved D. CDR3 length equals 14 residues. CDR1 is SGHRS, CDR2 YFSETQ, per germline. The V and J ends lost 5 bases and 4 bases respectively, with 15 bases between them. The CDR3 DNA reads TGCGCCAGCAGTCCCGGAGTCTACGGCTATGGCTACACCTTC. It encodes CASSPGVYGYGYTF.